Given below is one T cell receptor (beta chain) in context. This CDR3 is also generated by other DNA sequences in the sample. Trimming took 2 bases from V and 8 from J, leaving 16 bases between them. CDR1 is SGDLS and CDR2 is YYNGEE in the germline V gene. The CDR3 loop spans 15 amino acids. Recruitment covered 20 to 25 US areas and drew participants whose ages spanned about 18 to 90 years. Profiling relied on immunoSEQ multiplex PCR, and the TCRdb table lists in-frame clones only, not all of them. Among some 230,000 clones listed, 80% to 90% were seen once. This record belongs to a study of blood T cell repertoires in COVID-19. Across the study: Samples of COVID-19 (acute and convalescent) were obtained from the United States, Italy and Spain.

V gene TRBV9 combines with J gene TRBJ1-4; tentative D call: TRBD1 (6 bases). The specimen was PBMCs or T cells enriched from blood (not recorded which). The receptor was isolated from a woman aged 18 to 35 in a cohort exposed to, infected with or recovered from COVID-19 (not recorded which). This chain's CDR3 is CASSVGAGAGEKLFF. The CDR3 nucleotides are TGTGCCAGCAGCGTGGGGGCAGGGGCCGGGGAAAAACTGTTTTTT.